This T cell receptor (beta chain) came from a study of shared clonotypes between healthy human individuals. On the study more broadly: Plates per donor: three CD4 naive, three CD4 memory, two CD8 naive, one CD8 memory. General observations from the study: Sequencing of the sorted subsets was shown by rarefaction to be incomplete despite large depth.

With regard to this clone: Its antigen is unknown.

The assay was immunoSEQ multiplex PCR, and TCRdb's table has in-frame clones only and misses some. The sample holds 2 million to 3 million clones, roughly 93% seen once. Germline V CDR1 and CDR2: DFQATT, SNEGSKA (reference sequence). Trimming removed 6 bases from V and 5 bases from J, with 5 bases in between. The CDR3 sequence is 10 residues long. This receptor was identified in a man between 18 and 29 years old in good health. Some clones in this sample may be carry-over from other donors' samples. The chain carries TRBV20-1 and TRBJ2-1; no clear D. Input material: naive CD4+ T cells from PBMCs. Stated subset: CD45RA+ positively selected. CDR3 sequence reads: CSAIHNEQFF. The CDR3 DNA sequence: TGCAGTGCAATCCACAATGAGCAGTTCTTC.